This entry lists 10 T cell receptor beta chains sequenced from one sample in a study of blood T cell repertoires in COVID-19. Assay: immunoSEQ multiplex PCR; the TCRdb copy retains only in-frame clones and omits some. The sample includes roughly 260,000 clones, roughly 86% of them seen just once. The source material was peripheral blood. The receptors here all came from a man in his forties or fifties who had recovered from COVID-19.

The chain is built from TRBV7-3 and TRBJ2-3; weak D call: TRBD2 (5 bases). This CDR3 has 15 residues. The V end lost 4 bases, the J end lost 0 bases, and 11 bases lay between the germline ends. The germline CDR1 and CDR2 sequences are SGHTA and FQGTGA. As DNA, the CDR3 is TGTGCCAGCAGCTATATCCCGGGGAGCACAGATACGCAGTATTTT. It yields the protein CASSYIPGSTDTQYF.

This chain's CDR3 is CASSQGPRGDQPQHF. The CDR3 DNA is TGTGCCAGCAGTCAGGGACCTCGGGGGGATCAGCCCCAGCATTTT. V is TRBV27 and J is TRBJ1-5; perhaps TRBD1 as D (5 bases). Trimming cost V 5 bases and J 5 bases, with 16 bases left between them. This CDR3 has 15 residues. The germline V gene has CDR1 MNHEY and CDR2 SMNVEV (reference sequence).

The sample holds a few counts of this clone. The chain joins TRBV18 to TRBJ1-1, with a tentative D call TRBD1 (6 bases). V dropped 1 base and J dropped 5 bases, with 14 bases sitting between them. Germline values: CDR1 KGHSH, CDR2 LQKENI. The CDR3 sequence is 15 residues long. CDR3 DNA: TGTGCCAGCTCACCACGGACAGCCCGAGAAACTGAAGCTTTCTTT. Its translation is CASSPRTARETEAFF.

This clone was recorded only once. This sequence joins TRBV11-3 and TRBJ2-7; 7 nucleotides match TRBD1. This CDR3 has 15 residues. Per germline, CDR1 SGHNT and CDR2 YENEEA. V gave up 4 bases and J gave up 2 bases; unmatched junction bases: 8. CDR3 loop: CASSSRQGFAYEQYF. The CDR3 DNA reads as TGTGCCAGCAGCTCACGACAGGGCTTCGCCTACGAGCAGTACTTC.

This chain connects TRBV4-1 to TRBJ2-3; D unresolved. V was clipped by 4 bases and J by 1 base, with 12 bases between them. This CDR3 contains 15 residues. Germline CDR1 reads MGHRA; CDR2 reads YSYEKL. Here the CDR3 reads CASSLPVLGTDTQYF. DNA for the CDR3: TGCGCCAGCAGCCTGCCGGTTCTTGGCACAGATACGCAGTATTTT.

The rearrangement joins TRBV2 to TRBJ2-7; D remains ambiguous. The CDR3 spans 14 residues. Between the trimmed V and J ends, which lost 4 bases and 0 bases, there was a span of 10 bases. Germline CDR1 reads SNHLY; CDR2 reads FYNNEI. CDR3 sequence (DNA): TGTGCCAGCAGTGTGAGCTTTAGCTCCTACGAGCAGTACTTC. Amino acids: CASSVSFSSYEQYF.

V usage is TRBV27 and J usage is TRBJ2-3, with 7 bases identical to TRBD1. J was trimmed by 2 bases and V by 6 bases; bases with no gene match: 14. Germline values: CDR1 MNHEY, CDR2 SMNVEV (reference sequence). The CDR3 extends over 17 amino acids. CDR3 sequence: CASRHRDSLRATDTQYF. CDR3 nucleotides: TGTGCCAGCAGACACCGGGACAGTCTACGGGCCACAGATACGCAGTATTTT.

V is TRBV5-1 and J is TRBJ1-2; 8 bases are shared with TRBD1. This CDR3 comprises 16 residues. The V segment lost 0 bases and the J segment 4 bases; nucleotides outside the gene matches: 8. Germline-derived CDR1 and CDR2 are SGHRS and YFSETQ. The CDR3 sequence: CASSLGHRGEGYGYTF. CDR3 nucleotides: TGCGCCAGCAGCTTGGGACACAGGGGGGAAGGCTATGGCTACACCTTC.

This clone was counted only a few times. The V and J genes are TRBV7-9 and TRBJ2-7; 10 positions agree with TRBD2. Germline CDR1 reads SEHNR; CDR2 reads FQNEAQ (reference sequence). V gave up 6 bases and J gave up 5 bases; unmatched junction bases: 10. This CDR3 has 15 amino acids. CDR3: CASSYWASGRDEQYF. The CDR3 bases are TGTGCCAGCAGTTACTGGGCTAGCGGGAGAGACGAGCAGTACTTC.

J is TRBJ1-4 and V is TRBV7-2, with D perhaps TRBD1 (5 bases). The CDR3 contains 14 residues. Germline loops: CDR1 SGHTA, CDR2 FQGNSA. Trimming took off 5 bases at V and 4 bases at J, with 11 bases between the two ends. This chain's CDR3 is CASSRGGNNEKLFF. The CDR3 region has the DNA TGTGCCAGCAGCCGGGGGGGGAATAATGAAAAACTGTTTTTT. The variable domain in full, with the rest retrieved from reference TRBV7-2 and TRBJ1-4, is GAGVSQSPSNKVTEKGKDVELRCDPISGHTALYWYRQSLGQGLEFLIYFQGNSAPDKSGLPSDRFSAERTGGSVSTLTIQRTQQEDSAVYLCASSRGGNNEKLFFGSGTQLSVL.